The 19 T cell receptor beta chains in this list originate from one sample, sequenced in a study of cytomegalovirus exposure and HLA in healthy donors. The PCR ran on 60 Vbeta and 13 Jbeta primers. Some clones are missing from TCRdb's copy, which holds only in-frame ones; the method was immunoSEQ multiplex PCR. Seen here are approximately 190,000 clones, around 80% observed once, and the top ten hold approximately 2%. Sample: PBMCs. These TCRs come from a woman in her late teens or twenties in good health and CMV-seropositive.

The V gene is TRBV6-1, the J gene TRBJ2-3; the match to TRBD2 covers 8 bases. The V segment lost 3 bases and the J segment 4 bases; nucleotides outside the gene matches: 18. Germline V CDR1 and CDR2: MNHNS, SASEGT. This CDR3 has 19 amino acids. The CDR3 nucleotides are TGTGCCAGCAGTGAGGCTACTAAAGCACAGCGGGGGATTTCAGATACGCAGTATTTT. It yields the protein CASSEATKAQRGISDTQYF.

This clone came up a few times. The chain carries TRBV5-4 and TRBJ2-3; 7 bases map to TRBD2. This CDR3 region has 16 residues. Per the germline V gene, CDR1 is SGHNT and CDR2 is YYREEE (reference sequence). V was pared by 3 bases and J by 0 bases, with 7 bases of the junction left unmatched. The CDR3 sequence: CASSSRAGVSTDTQYF. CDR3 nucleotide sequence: TGTGCCAGCAGCTCCCGGGCGGGGGTTAGCACAGATACGCAGTATTTT.

The CDR3 DNA is TGTGCCAGCAGCCCCCCCCGGGGGGGGAACACCGGGGAGCTGTTTTTT. It translates to CASSPPRGGNTGELFF. The chain joins TRBV7-3 to TRBJ2-2; 8 nucleotides agree with TRBD2. CDR3 length: 16 residues. The junction had 6 bases not matched to a gene; V was cut back by 5 bases and J by 1 base. The germline V gene has CDR1 SGHTA and CDR2 FQGTGA.

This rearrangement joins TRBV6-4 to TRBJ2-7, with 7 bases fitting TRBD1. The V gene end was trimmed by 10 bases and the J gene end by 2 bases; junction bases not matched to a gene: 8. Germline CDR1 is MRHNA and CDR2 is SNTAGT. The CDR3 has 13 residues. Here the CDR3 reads CAKKPGQTYEQYF. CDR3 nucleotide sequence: TGTGCCAAAAAGCCGGGACAGACCTACGAGCAGTACTTC.

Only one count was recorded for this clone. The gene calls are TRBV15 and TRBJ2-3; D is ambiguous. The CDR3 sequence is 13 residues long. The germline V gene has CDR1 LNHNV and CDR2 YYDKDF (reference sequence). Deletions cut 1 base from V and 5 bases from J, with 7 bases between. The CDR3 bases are TGTGCCACCAGCAGAGGCAGGTTAGATACGCAGTATTTT. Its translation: CATSRGRLDTQYF. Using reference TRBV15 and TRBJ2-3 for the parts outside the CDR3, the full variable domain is DAMVIQNPRYQVTQFGKPVTLSCSQTLNHNVMYWYQQKSSQAPKLLFHYYDKDFNNEADTPDNFQSRRPNTSFCFLDIRSPGLGDTAMYLCATSRGRLDTQYFGPGTRLTVL.

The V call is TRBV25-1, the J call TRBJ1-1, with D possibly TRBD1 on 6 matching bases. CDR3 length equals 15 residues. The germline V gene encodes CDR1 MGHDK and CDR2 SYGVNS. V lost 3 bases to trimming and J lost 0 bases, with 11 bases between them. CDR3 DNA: TGTGCCAGCAGTGAGCCAGGGGCTATGAACACTGAAGCTTTCTTT. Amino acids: CASSEPGAMNTEAFF. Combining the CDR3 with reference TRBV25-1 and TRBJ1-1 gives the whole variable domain EADIYQTPRYLVIGTGKKITLECSQTMGHDKMYWYQQDPGMELHLIHYSYGVNSTEKGDLSSESTVSRIRTEHFPLTLESARPSHTSQYLCASSEPGAMNTEAFFGQGTRLTVV.

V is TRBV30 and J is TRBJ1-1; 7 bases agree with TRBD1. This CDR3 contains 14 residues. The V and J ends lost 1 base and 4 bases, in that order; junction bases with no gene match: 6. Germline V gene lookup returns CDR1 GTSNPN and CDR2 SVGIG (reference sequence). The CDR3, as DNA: TGTGCCTGGAGTGACTACAGGGGAGGCACTGAAGCTTTCTTT. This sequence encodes CAWSDYRGGTEAFF. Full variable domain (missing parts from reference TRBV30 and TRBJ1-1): SQTIHQWPATLVQPVGSPLSLECTVEGTSNPNLYWYRQAAGRGLQLLFYSVGIGQISSEVPQNLSASRPQDRQFILSSKKLLLSDSGFYLCAWSDYRGGTEAFFGQGTRLTVV.

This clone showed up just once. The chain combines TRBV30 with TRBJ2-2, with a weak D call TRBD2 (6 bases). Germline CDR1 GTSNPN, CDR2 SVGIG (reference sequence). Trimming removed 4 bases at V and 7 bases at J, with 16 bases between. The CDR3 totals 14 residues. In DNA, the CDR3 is TGTGCCTGGACGGCGGGGAAACGGGACGGGGAGCTGTTTTTT. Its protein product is CAWTAGKRDGELFF.

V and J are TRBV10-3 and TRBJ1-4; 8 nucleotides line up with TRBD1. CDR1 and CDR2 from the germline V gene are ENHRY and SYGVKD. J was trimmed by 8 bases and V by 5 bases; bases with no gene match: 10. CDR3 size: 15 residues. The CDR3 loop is CAISNPTGTGEKLFF. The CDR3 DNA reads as TGTGCCATCAGTAATCCGACAGGGACAGGCGAAAAACTGTTTTTT.

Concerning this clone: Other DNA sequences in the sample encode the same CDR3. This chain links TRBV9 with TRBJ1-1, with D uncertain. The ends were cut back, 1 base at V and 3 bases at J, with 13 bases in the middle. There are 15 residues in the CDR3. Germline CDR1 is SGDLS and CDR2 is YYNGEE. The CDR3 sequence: CASSVLPDRDTEAFF. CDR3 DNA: TGTGCCAGCAGCGTACTACCCGATCGGGACACTGAAGCTTTCTTT.

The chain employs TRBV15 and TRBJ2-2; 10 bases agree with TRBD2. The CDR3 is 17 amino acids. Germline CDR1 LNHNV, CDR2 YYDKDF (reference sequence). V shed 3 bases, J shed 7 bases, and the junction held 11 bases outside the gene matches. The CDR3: CATSRGISGGAIGELFF. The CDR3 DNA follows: TGTGCCACCAGCAGGGGAATCAGCGGGGGGGCGATCGGGGAGCTGTTTTTT.

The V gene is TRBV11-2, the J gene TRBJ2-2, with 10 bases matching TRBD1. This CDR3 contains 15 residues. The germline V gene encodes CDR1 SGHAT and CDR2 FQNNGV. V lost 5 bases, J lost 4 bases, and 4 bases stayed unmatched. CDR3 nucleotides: TGTGCCAGCAGCCCTGGGACAGGGGTCACCGGGGAGCTGTTTTTT. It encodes CASSPGTGVTGELFF.

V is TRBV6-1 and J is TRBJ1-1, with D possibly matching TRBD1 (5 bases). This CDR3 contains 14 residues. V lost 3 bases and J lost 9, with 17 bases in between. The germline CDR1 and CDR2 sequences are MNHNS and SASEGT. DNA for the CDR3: TGTGCCAGCAGTGACACCGGACATAAGGCGAAAGCTTTCTTT. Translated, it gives CASSDTGHKAKAFF.

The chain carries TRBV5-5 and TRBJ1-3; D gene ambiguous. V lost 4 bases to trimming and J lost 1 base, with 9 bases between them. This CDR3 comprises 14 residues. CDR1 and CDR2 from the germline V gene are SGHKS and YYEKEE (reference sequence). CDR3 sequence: CASSQRFSGNTIYF. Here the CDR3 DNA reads TGTGCCAGCAGCCAACGGTTTTCTGGAAACACCATATATTTT.

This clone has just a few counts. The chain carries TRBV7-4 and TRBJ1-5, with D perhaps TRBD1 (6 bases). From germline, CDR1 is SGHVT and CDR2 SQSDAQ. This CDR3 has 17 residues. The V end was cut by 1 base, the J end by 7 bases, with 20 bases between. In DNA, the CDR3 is TGTGCCAGCAGCTTAGGGATGATAGGCAGGGGCCGGCAGCCCCAGCATTTT. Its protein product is CASSLGMIGRGRQPQHF.

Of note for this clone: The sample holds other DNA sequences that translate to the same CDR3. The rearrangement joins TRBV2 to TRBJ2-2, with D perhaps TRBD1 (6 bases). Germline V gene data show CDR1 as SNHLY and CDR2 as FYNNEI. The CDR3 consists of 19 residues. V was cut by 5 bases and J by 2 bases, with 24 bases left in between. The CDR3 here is CASSPWDIIQRPNTGELFF. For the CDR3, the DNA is TGTGCCAGCAGTCCTTGGGACATAATCCAACGACCAAACACCGGGGAGCTGTTTTTT.

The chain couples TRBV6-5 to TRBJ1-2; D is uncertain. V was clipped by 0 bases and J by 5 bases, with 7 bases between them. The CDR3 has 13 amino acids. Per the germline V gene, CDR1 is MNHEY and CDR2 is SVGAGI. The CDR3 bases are TGTGCCAGCAGTTACTCCGCCGCGTATGGCTACACCTTC. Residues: CASSYSAAYGYTF.

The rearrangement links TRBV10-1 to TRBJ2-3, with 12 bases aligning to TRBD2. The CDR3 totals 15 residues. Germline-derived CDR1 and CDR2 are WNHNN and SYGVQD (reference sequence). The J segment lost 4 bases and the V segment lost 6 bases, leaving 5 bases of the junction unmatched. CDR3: CASSLAGGPADTQYF. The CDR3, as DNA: TGCGCCAGCAGCCTAGCGGGGGGGCCCGCAGATACGCAGTATTTT.

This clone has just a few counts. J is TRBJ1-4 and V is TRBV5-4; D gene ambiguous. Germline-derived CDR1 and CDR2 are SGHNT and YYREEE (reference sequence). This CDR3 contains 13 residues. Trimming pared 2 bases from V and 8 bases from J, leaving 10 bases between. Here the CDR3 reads CASSFGDKEKLFF. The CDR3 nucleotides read TGTGCCAGCAGCTTCGGGGATAAGGAAAAACTGTTTTTT.